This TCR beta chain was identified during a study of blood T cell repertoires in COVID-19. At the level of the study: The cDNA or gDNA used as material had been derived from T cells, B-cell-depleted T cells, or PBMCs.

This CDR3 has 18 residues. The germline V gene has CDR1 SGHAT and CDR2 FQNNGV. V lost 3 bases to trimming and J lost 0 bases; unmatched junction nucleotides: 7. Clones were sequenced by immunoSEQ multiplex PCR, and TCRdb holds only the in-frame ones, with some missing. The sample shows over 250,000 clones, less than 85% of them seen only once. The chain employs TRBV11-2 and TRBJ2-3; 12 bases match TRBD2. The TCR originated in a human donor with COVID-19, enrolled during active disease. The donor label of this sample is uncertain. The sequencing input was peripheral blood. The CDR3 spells CASSFTSGLAGSTDTQYF. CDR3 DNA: TGTGCCAGCAGCTTTACTTCGGGACTAGCGGGTAGCACAGATACGCAGTATTTT.